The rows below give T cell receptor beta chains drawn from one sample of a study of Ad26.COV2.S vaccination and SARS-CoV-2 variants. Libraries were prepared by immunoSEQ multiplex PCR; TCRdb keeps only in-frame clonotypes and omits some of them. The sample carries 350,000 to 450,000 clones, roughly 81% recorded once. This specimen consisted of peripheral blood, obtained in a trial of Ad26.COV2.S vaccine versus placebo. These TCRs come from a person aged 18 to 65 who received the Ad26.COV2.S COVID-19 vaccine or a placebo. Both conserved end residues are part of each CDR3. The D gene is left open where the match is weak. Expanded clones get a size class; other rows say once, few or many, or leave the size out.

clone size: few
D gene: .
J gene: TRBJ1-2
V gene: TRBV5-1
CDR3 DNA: TGCGCCAGCGGAAGTGACACGGTTCGAGGCTACACCTTC
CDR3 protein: CASGSDTVRGYTF

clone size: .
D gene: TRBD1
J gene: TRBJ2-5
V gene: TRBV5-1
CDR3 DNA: TGCGCCAGCAGCTCGAGGACAGGCGTGGAAGAGACCCAGTACTTC
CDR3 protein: CASSSRTGVEETQYF

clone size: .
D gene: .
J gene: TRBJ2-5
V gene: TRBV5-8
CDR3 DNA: TGTGCCAGCAGCAGCTGGACGGAGTTGCAAGAGACCCAGTACTTC
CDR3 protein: CASSSWTELQETQYF

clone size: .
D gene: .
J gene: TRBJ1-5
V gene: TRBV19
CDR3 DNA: TGTGCCAGTACTTGGGGTAGTTCTAGCAATCAGCCCCAGCATTTT
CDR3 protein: CASTWGSSSNQPQHF

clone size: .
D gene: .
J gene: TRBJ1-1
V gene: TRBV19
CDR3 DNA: TGTGCCAGCCGGGCAGAGTTCATGAACACTGAAGCTTTCTTT
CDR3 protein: CASRAEFMNTEAFF

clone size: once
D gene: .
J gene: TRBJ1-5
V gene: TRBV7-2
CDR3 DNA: TGTGCCAGCAGCTTAGCGCTTGGGGGCGCCGGGGGTCAGCCCCAGCATTTT
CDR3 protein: CASSLALGGAGGQPQHF

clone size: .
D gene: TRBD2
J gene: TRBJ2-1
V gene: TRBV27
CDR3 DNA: TGTGCCAGCAGCCGATGGGGCGGCGGGAGTACTTACAATGAGCAGTTCTTC
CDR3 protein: CASSRWGGGSTYNEQFF

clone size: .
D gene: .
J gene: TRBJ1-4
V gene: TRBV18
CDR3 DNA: TGTGCCAGCTCTCCATTCAGGAGAGGTAATGAAAAACTGTTTTTT
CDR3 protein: CASSPFRRGNEKLFF

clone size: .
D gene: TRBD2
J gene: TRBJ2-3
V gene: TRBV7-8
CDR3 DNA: TGTGCCAGCAGCTCTTTCGTATTCCAAGCGGGAAGCACAGATACGCAGTATTTT
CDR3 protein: CASSSFVFQAGSTDTQYF

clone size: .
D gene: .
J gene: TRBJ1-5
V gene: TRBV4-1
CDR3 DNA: TGCGCCAGCAGCCAAGAGGAGAGTAGCAATCAGCCCCAGCATTTT
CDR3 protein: CASSQEESSNQPQHF

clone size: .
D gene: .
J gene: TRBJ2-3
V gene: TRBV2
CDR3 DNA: TGTGCCAGCAGCCCCGGTCCCACAGATACGCAGTATTTT
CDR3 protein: CASSPGPTDTQYF

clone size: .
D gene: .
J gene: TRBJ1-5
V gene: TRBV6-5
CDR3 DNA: TGTGCCAGCAGTTACCAGGCAAATCAGCCCCAGCATTTT
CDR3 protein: CASSYQANQPQHF

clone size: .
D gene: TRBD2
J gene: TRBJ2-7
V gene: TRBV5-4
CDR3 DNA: TGTGCCACCAAGACTAGCGCGACTACCTACGAGCAGTACTTC
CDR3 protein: CATKTSATTYEQYF

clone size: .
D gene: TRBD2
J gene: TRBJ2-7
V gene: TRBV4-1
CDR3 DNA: TGCGCCAGCAGCCAGGGACTAGCGGGATCGGGCTCCTACGAGCAGTACTTC
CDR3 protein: CASSQGLAGSGSYEQYF

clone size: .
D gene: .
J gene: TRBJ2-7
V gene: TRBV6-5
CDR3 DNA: TGTGCCAGCAAGGGGGGCAACTACGAGCAGTACTTC
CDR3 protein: CASKGGNYEQYF

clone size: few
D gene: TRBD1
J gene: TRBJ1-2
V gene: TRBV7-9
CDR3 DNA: TGTGCCAGCAGCTCAACAGGGGGCTATGGCTACACCTTC
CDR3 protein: CASSSTGGYGYTF

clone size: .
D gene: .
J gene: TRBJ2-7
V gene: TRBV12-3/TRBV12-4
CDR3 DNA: TGTGCCAGCAAGGCCAGCTCCTACGAGCAGTACTTC
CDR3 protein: CASKASSYEQYF

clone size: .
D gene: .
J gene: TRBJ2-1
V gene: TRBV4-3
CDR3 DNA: TGCGCCAGCAGCCAAGATTGGGTGAGCGTTACCAATGAGCAGTTCTTC
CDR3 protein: CASSQDWVSVTNEQFF

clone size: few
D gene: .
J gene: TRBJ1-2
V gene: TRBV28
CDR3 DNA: TGTGCCAGCAGTCTCCCGGAAGCAGGCTACACCTTC
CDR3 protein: CASSLPEAGYTF

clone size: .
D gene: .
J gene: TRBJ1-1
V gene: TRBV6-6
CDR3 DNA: TGTGCCAGCAGCCGAGTAGGCACTGAAGCTTTCTTT
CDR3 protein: CASSRVGTEAFF

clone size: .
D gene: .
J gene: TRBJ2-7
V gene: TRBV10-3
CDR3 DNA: TGTGCCATCAGCGGACAGCCCAAAAAGACCTACGAGCAGTACTTC
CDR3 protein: CAISGQPKKTYEQYF

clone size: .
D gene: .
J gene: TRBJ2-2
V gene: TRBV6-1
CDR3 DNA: TGTGCCAGCACCCCTCTGGGGTCTAACACCGGGGAGCTGTTTTTT
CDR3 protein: CASTPLGSNTGELFF